These 21 T cell receptor beta chains originate from one sample sequenced in a study of vaccination effects on CD4 cells after COVID-19. No antigen is known for these receptors. Expansion of antigen-specific CD4+ T cells with viral peptide pools was carried out by the ViraFEST assay before sequencing. An approximately 10-day culture period preceded the isolation of CD4+ T cells. BNT162b2 vaccine or mRNA-1273 vaccine was given to participants in two doses. Generated by immunoSEQ multiplex PCR, the TCRdb table keeps only in-frame clones and is missing some. The sample has around 32,000 clones; approximately 64% are singletons. Sequenced material: CD4+ T cells from PBMCs cultured with SARS-CoV-2 spike peptides, taken after COVID-19 vaccination. All receptors come from a human donor who received a COVID-19 vaccine.

The chain employs TRBV5-1 and TRBJ2-1; 7 positions match TRBD1. V lost 2 bases, J lost 1 base, and 15 bases stayed unmatched. Germline values: CDR1 SGHRS, CDR2 YFSETQ. The CDR3 runs to 19 residues. CDR3 amino acids: CASSFQPGTETGSYNEQFF. CDR3 DNA sequence: TGCGCCAGCAGCTTCCAACCCGGGACAGAGACGGGATCCTACAATGAGCAGTTCTTC.

The table lists this clone with a few counts. The chain links TRBV7-9 to TRBJ1-1; tentatively, D is TRBD1 (5 bases). CDR1 is SEHNR and CDR2 is FQNEAQ in the germline V gene (reference sequence). The CDR3 totals 12 residues. Trimming pared 2 bases from V and 7 bases from J, leaving 8 bases between. DNA for the CDR3: TGTGCCAGCAGCTTAATGGGGGATGAAGCTTTCTTT. Its protein product is CASSLMGDEAFF. The full variable domain, rest sourced from reference TRBV7-9 and TRBJ1-1, is DTGVSQNPRHKITKRGQNVTFRCDPISEHNRLYWYRQTLGQGPEFLTYFQNEAQLEKSRLLSDRFSAERPKGSFSTLEIQRTEQGDSAMYLCASSLMGDEAFFGQGTRLTVV.

The V call is TRBV5-1, the J call TRBJ2-1, with D hard to call. The CDR3 is 15 amino acids. The ends were cut back, 0 bases at V and 2 bases at J, with 9 bases in the middle. The germline gives CDR1 SGHRS, CDR2 YFSETQ. This CDR3 is CASSLASAAYNEQFF. CDR3 DNA: TGCGCCAGCAGCTTGGCTTCGGCGGCCTACAATGAGCAGTTCTTC.

This clone was detected only a few times. The chain combines TRBV6-5 with TRBJ1-6, with D possibly matching TRBD1 (6 bases). There are 14 residues in the CDR3. The germline V gene has CDR1 MNHEY and CDR2 SVGAGI. Trimming cost V 6 bases and J 7 bases, with 13 bases left between them. CDR3 coding DNA: TGTGCCAGCAGGTCACAGGGACCGAATTCACCCCTCCACTTT. Protein sequence: CASRSQGPNSPLHF.

This chain joins TRBV24-1 and TRBJ1-5, with D possibly matching TRBD1 (5 bases). This CDR3 contains 16 residues. Per germline, CDR1 KGHDR and CDR2 SFDVKD. V lost 3 bases and J 7 bases, leaving 18 bases between the germline ends. CDR3 residues: CATSDPGQMGNQPQHF. The CDR3 bases are TGTGCCACCAGTGATCCCGGACAAATGGGGAACCAGCCCCAGCATTTT.

The chain links TRBV9 to TRBJ2-3; perhaps TRBD2 as D (5 bases). The germline gives CDR1 SGDLS, CDR2 YYNGEE. With 3 bases removed from V and 2 bases from J, the gap between germline ends came to 16 bases. The CDR3 is 16 amino acids. The CDR3 spells CASSALEVRVTDTQYF. CDR3 DNA: TGTGCCAGCAGCGCCCTAGAAGTGAGGGTCACAGATACGCAGTATTTT.

Only a few counts were recorded for this clone. The chain uses TRBV19 and TRBJ1-2; the match to TRBD1 covers 12 bases. V was clipped by 6 bases and J by 8 bases; unmatched bases: 4. The CDR3 is 13 residues long. Germline CDR1 and CDR2: LNHDA and SQIVND (reference sequence). CDR3 protein: CASRGQGADGYTF. In nucleotides, the CDR3 is TGTGCCAGTAGGGGACAGGGGGCTGACGGCTACACCTTC.

The genes are TRBV21-1 and TRBJ1-2; the table calls TRBD1, which could not be checked here. TRBV21-1 is shown as a pseudogene. The CDR3 runs to 17 residues. As DNA, the CDR3 is TGTGCCAGCAGCAAAGCCGAATCGACAGGGAACGACTATGGCTACACCTTC. This sequence encodes CASSKAESTGNDYGYTF.

The rearrangement links TRBV7-2 to TRBJ2-4; no clear D. The CDR3 is 16 residues long. The germline V gene encodes CDR1 SGHTA and CDR2 FQGNSA. V was trimmed by 1 base and J by 0 bases, leaving 10 bases between them. The CDR3 region is CASSLGPLVAKNIQYF. The CDR3, as DNA: TGTGCCAGCAGCTTAGGACCGCTAGTAGCCAAAAACATTCAGTACTTC.

This clone came up a few times. The chain couples TRBV10-1 to TRBJ2-2; tentatively, D is TRBD2 (6 bases). CDR3 length equals 12 residues. V lost 8 bases to trimming and J lost 6 bases, with 10 bases between them. CDR1 is WNHNN and CDR2 is SYGVQD in the germline V gene (reference sequence). The CDR3 coding sequence is TGCGCCAGCGGGAGGTCACCCGGGGAGCTGTTTTTT. This translates into CASGRSPGELFF.

This clone was observed a handful of times. The chain carries TRBV7-9 and TRBJ2-1, with 9 bases lining up with TRBD1. CDR1 and CDR2 (germline): SEHNR, FQNEAQ (reference sequence). This CDR3 has 15 amino acids. V shed 5 bases, J shed 4 bases, and the junction held 6 bases outside the gene matches. The CDR3 loop is CASSPPGQGYNEQFF. CDR3 sequence (DNA): TGTGCCAGCAGCCCTCCGGGACAGGGATACAATGAGCAGTTCTTC.

This chain's CDR3 is CASQGFETQYF. CDR3 DNA sequence: TGTGCCAGCCAGGGATTTGAGACCCAGTACTTC. The chain is built from TRBV12-3 or TRBV12-4 and TRBJ2-5; perhaps TRBD1 as D (5 bases). Trimming took 8 bases from V and 5 from J, leaving 9 bases between them. The CDR3 runs 11 residues.

This clone showed up just a few times. This chain connects TRBV12-5 to TRBJ1-1; D remains unclear. V dropped 6 bases and J dropped 3 bases, with 14 bases sitting between them. CDR3 length: 14 residues. Germline-derived CDR1 and CDR2 are LGHNT and FRNRAP. The CDR3 sequence is CASGFGYTDTEAFF. The CDR3 region has the DNA TGTGCTAGTGGCTTCGGGTATACGGACACTGAAGCTTTCTTT.

This chain links TRBV5-1 with TRBJ2-7; the match to TRBD1 covers 10 bases. With 3 bases clipped from V and 7 bases from J, the junction kept 10 bases outside the gene matches. CDR1 is SGHRS and CDR2 is YFSETQ in the germline V gene. This CDR3 is built from 15 residues. CDR3 amino acids: CASSSGRQGAGEQYF. The CDR3 DNA reads TGCGCCAGCAGCTCGGGCAGACAGGGGGCGGGTGAGCAGTACTTC.

This clone was observed a few times. The chain combines TRBV5-5 with TRBJ2-3, with D possibly being TRBD2 (6 bases). CDR1 is SGHKS, CDR2 YYEKEE, per germline (reference sequence). Trimming removed 4 bases from V and 0 bases from J, with 15 bases in between. The CDR3 covers 16 residues. The CDR3 is CASSPLAAPSTDTQYF. CDR3 bases: TGTGCCAGCAGCCCTTTAGCGGCTCCTAGCACAGATACGCAGTATTTT.

The table lists this clone with a few counts. The V call is TRBV28, the J call TRBJ2-2; 7 bases are shared with TRBD2. The CDR3 contains 16 residues. J gave up 0 bases and V 0 bases, and 1 base lay outside the gene matches. Germline lookup yields CDR1 MDHEN and CDR2 SYDVKM. The CDR3 DNA follows: TGTGCCAGCAGTTTATGGAGCGGGGCGAACACCGGGGAGCTGTTTTTT. Translation: CASSLWSGANTGELFF.

The chain links TRBV6-1 to TRBJ2-1, with TRBD1 identical over 8 bases. V lost 1 base to trimming and J lost 5 bases; unmatched junction nucleotides: 7. Germline V lookup: CDR1 MNHNS, CDR2 SASEGT. The length of the CDR3 is 16 residues. The chain's CDR3 is CASSEEVGTGNNEQFF. The CDR3 nucleotides read TGTGCCAGCAGTGAAGAAGTAGGGACAGGTAACAATGAGCAGTTCTTC.

The sample holds a few counts of this clone. The V gene is TRBV10-3, the J gene TRBJ1-1, with 7 bases matching TRBD1. The junction had 8 bases not matched to a gene; V was cut back by 6 bases and J by 4 bases. Germline CDR1 reads ENHRY; CDR2 reads SYGVKD. This CDR3 region has 14 residues. CDR3 DNA: TGTGCCATCAGGGGGGGGACAGACGCCACTGAAGCTTTCTTT. This codes for CAIRGGTDATEAFF.

This clone occurred once. The chain employs TRBV19 and TRBJ2-1, with D unclear. Germline CDR1 LNHDA, CDR2 SQIVND (reference sequence). The CDR3 has 14 residues. The germline V and J ends were trimmed by 0 bases and 7 bases, with 10 bases remaining between them. Written as DNA, the CDR3 is TGTGCCAGTAGTATAGATTCATTTAAGAATGAGCAGTTCTTC. Translation: CASSIDSFKNEQFF. The full variable domain, in which reference TRBV19 and TRBJ2-1 provide the parts outside the CDR3, is DGGITQSPKYLFRKEGQNVTLSCEQNLNHDAMYWYRQDPGQGLRLIYYSQIVNDFQKGDIAEGYSVSREKKESFPLTVTSAQKNPTAFYLCASSIDSFKNEQFFGPGTRLTVL.

V gene TRBV15 combines with J gene TRBJ1-1, with unresolved D. CDR3 length equals 16 residues. Per the germline V gene, CDR1 is LNHNV and CDR2 is YYDKDF (reference sequence). Between the trimmed V and J ends, which lost 1 base and 0 bases, there was a span of 12 bases. CDR3 nucleotides: TGTGCCACCAGCAGAGGAGGAGGCCGAATGAACACTGAAGCTTTCTTT. It translates to CATSRGGGRMNTEAFF.

The chain joins TRBV12-3 or TRBV12-4 to TRBJ2-2, with D unresolved. Trimming stripped 1 base from V and 6 bases from J, with 6 bases between. This CDR3 contains 13 residues. CDR3 protein: CASSLEGSGELFF. CDR3 bases: TGTGCCAGCAGTTTAGAGGGTTCCGGGGAGCTGTTTTTT.